The 8 T cell receptor beta chains in this list originate from one sample, sequenced in a study of T cell responses to AZD1222 COVID-19 vaccine. The table came from immunoSEQ multiplex PCR; TCRdb's copy has only in-frame clones and leaves some out. The sample lists under 150,000 clones, around 91% occurring once. The sequences come from peripheral blood, collected 28 days after the second AZD1222 dose. These receptors were collected from an adult who received the AZD1222 COVID-19 vaccine.

The chain carries TRBV2 and TRBJ1-1; 7 bases map to TRBD1. There are 15 residues in the CDR3. Germline CDR1 and CDR2: SNHLY and FYNNEI. Trimming removed 5 bases from V and 1 base from J; junction bases left unmatched: 7. The DNA of the CDR3 is TGTGCCAGCAGTTCCAGGACAGGCGGGAACACTGAAGCTTTCTTT. Translated: CASSSRTGGNTEAFF.

V is TRBV4-2 and J is TRBJ2-3; 8 bases line up with TRBD1. The germline gives CDR1 LGHNA, CDR2 YNFKEQ. Trimming cost V 3 bases and J 2 bases; bases outside gene matches: 1. The length of the CDR3 is 14 residues. CDR3 coding DNA: TGTGCCAGCAGCCAGGGACAGGACACAGATACGCAGTATTTT. It translates to CASSQGQDTDTQYF.

V is TRBV7-9 and J is TRBJ2-7; maybe TRBD1 (6 bases). Per germline, CDR1 SEHNR and CDR2 FQNEAQ (reference sequence). Trimming left V 1 base short and J 7 bases short, with 11 bases between. The CDR3 runs to 13 residues. CDR3 DNA: TGTGCCAGCAGCTTAGTTGGGACAAGGGAGCAGTACGTC. Protein: CASSLVGTREQYV.

CDR3 sequence reads: CASSLDGYQGADTEAFF. The CDR3 coding sequence is TGTGCCAGCAGTTTAGACGGGTACCAGGGGGCTGACACTGAAGCTTTCTTT. The V and J genes are TRBV28 and TRBJ1-1, with 8 nucleotides matching TRBD1. CDR1 MDHEN and CDR2 SYDVKM come from the germline V gene. The CDR3 sequence is 17 residues long. V dropped 2 bases and J dropped 3; count of bases not matched to a gene: 11.

This sequence joins TRBV5-1 and TRBJ2-1, with TRBD2 matching over 9 bases. CDR1 and CDR2 (germline): SGHRS, YFSETQ. V trimming: 2 bases; J trimming: 5 bases; junction bases outside the gene matches: 8. The CDR3 consists of 16 residues. CDR3 amino acids: CASSFDLAGLHNEQFF. The CDR3 DNA reads as TGCGCCAGCAGCTTTGATCTAGCGGGGCTACACAATGAGCAGTTCTTC.

The V and J genes are TRBV19 and TRBJ1-2; 11 bases are a match to TRBD1. CDR1 is LNHDA, CDR2 SQIVND, per germline (reference sequence). The length of the CDR3 is 15 residues. J gave up 2 bases and V 6 bases, and 5 bases lay outside the gene matches. The DNA of the CDR3 is TGTGCCAGTAGCCCAGGGGACAGGGGGAACTATGGCTACACCTTC. It encodes CASSPGDRGNYGYTF. The full variable domain, completed using reference TRBV19 and TRBJ1-2, is DGGITQSPKYLFRKEGQNVTLSCEQNLNHDAMYWYRQDPGQGLRLIYYSQIVNDFQKGDIAEGYSVSREKKESFPLTVTSAQKNPTAFYLCASSPGDRGNYGYTFGSGTRLTVV.

The chain is built from TRBV27 and TRBJ1-1; D unresolved. This CDR3 has 13 amino acids. With 6 bases removed from V and 2 bases from J, the gap between germline ends came to 10 bases. Germline-derived CDR1 and CDR2 are MNHEY and SMNVEV (reference sequence). The CDR3 spells CASRPLDNTEAFF. The CDR3 coding sequence is TGTGCCAGCAGACCACTTGATAACACTGAAGCTTTCTTT.

The chain carries TRBV29-1 and TRBJ1-2, with TRBD1 matching 7 bases. Germline V CDR1 and CDR2: SQVTM, ANQGSEA. CDR3 size: 13 residues. V shed 0 bases and J 6 bases; nucleotides not matched to a gene: 4. CDR3 nucleotides: TGCAGCGTTGAAGAGGGGAGGGGGCATGGCTACACCTTC. Residues: CSVEEGRGHGYTF.